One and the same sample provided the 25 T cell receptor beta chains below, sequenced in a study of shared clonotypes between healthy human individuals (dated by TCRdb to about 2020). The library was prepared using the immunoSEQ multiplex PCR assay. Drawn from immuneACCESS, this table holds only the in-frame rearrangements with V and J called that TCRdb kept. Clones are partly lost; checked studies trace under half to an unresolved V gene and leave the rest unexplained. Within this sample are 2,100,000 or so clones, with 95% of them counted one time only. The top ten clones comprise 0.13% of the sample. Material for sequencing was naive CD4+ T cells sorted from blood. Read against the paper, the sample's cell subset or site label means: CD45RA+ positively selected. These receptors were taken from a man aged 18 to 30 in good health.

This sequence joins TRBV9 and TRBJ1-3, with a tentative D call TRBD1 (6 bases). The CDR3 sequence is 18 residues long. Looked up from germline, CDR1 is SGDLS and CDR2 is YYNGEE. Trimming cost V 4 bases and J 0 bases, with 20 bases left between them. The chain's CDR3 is CASSSRLDRPNSGNTIYF. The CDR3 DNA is TGTGCCAGCAGCTCCCGCCTAGACAGGCCCAACTCTGGAAACACCATATATTTT.

The CDR3 loop reads CASSSVLNTEAFF. Written as DNA, the CDR3 is TGTGCCAGCAGCTCGGTGCTGAACACTGAAGCTTTCTTT. The chain has TRBV6-6 and TRBJ1-1; no firm D call. Germline V lookup: CDR1 MNHNY, CDR2 SVGAGI (reference sequence). The V end was cut by 6 bases, the J end by 0 bases, with 8 bases between. CDR3 length equals 13 residues.

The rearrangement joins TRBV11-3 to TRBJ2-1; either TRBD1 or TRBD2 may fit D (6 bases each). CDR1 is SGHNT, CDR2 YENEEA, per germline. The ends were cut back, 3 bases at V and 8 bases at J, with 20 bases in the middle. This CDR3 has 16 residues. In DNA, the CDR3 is TGTGCCAGCAGCTTTCTGACGGGGGCCACAATCCATGAGCAGTTCTTC. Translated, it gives CASSFLTGATIHEQFF.

The CDR3 loop is CASSLVRQGDGYTF. The CDR3 region has the DNA TGTGCCAGCAGCTTGGTAAGACAGGGTGATGGCTACACCTTC. The V and J genes are TRBV5-4 and TRBJ1-2; 7 bases are a match to TRBD1. This CDR3 region has 14 residues. Germline CDR1 and CDR2: SGHNT and YYREEE (reference sequence). Trimming took 0 bases from V and 6 from J; bases not matched to a gene: 5. The variable domain in full, completed from reference TRBV5-4 and TRBJ1-2, reads ETGVTQSPTHLIKTRGQQVTLRCSSQSGHNTVSWYQQALGQGPQFIFQYYREEENGRGNFPPRFSGLQFPNYSSELNVNALELDDSALYLCASSLVRQGDGYTFGSGTRLTVV.

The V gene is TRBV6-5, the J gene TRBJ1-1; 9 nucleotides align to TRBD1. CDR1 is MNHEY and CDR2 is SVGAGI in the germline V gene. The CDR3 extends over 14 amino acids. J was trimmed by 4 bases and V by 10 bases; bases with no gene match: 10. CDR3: CATRTGDRVTEAFF. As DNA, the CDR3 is TGTGCCACCAGGACAGGGGATAGGGTCACTGAAGCTTTCTTT.

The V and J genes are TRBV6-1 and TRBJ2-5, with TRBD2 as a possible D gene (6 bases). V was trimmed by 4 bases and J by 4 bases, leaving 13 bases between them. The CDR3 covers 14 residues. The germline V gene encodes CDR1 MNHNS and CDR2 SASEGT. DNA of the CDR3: TGTGCCAGCAGTGTAGGAGGGGCCGGAGAGACCCAGTACTTC. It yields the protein CASSVGGAGETQYF.

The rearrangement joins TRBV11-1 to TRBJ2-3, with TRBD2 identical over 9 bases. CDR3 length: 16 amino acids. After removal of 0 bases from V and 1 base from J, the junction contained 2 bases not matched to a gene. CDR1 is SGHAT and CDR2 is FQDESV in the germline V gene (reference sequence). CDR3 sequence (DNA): TGTGCCAGCAGCTTAGCGCTAGCGGGGCGCACAGATACGCAGTATTTT. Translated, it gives CASSLALAGRTDTQYF.

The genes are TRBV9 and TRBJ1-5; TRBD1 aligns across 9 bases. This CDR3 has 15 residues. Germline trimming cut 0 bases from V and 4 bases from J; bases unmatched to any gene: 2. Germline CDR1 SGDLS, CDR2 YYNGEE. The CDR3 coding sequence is TGTGCCAGCAGCGTAGGGACAGGGGATAATCAGCCCCAGCATTTT. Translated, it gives CASSVGTGDNQPQHF.

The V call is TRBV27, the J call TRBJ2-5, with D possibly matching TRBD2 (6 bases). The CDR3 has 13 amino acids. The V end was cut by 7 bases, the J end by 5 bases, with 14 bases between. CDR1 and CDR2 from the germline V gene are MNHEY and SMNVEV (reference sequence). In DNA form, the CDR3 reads TGTGCCAGCACTCCGGGACTTGGGGAGACCCAGTACTTC. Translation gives CASTPGLGETQYF.

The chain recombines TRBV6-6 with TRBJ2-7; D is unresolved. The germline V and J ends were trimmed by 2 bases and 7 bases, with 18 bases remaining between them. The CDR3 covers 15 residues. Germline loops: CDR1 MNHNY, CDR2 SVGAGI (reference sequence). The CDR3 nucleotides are TGTGCCAGCAGTTACGGACGGCTGACCCCGTCGGAGCAGTACTTC. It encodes CASSYGRLTPSEQYF.

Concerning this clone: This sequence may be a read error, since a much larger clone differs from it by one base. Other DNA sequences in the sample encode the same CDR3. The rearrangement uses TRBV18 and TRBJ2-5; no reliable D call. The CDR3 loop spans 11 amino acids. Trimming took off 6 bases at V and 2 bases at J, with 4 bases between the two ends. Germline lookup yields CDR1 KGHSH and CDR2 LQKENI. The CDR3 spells CASSPQETQYF. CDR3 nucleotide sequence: TGTGCCAGCTCCCCTCAAGAGACCCAGTACTTC.

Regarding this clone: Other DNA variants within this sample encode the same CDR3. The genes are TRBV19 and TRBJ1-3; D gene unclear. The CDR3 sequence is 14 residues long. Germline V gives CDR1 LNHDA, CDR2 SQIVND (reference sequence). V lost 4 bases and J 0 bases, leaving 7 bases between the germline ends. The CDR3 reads CASSTGSSGNTIYF. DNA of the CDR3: TGTGCCAGTAGTACAGGTTCCTCTGGAAACACCATATATTTT.

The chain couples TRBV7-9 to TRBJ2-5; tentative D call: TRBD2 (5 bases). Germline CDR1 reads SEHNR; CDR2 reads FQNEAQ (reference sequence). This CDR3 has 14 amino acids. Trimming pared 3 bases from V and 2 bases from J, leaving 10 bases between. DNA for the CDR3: TGTGCCAGCAGCTTTTTTTCGGGGCAAGAGACCCAGTACTTC. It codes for CASSFFSGQETQYF.

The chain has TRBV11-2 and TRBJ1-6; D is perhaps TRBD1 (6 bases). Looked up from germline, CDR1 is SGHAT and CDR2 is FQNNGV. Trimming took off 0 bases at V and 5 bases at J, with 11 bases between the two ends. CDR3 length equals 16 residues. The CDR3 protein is CASSLDRTANNSPLHF. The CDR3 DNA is TGTGCCAGCAGCTTAGACCGGACAGCGAATAATTCACCCCTCCACTTT.

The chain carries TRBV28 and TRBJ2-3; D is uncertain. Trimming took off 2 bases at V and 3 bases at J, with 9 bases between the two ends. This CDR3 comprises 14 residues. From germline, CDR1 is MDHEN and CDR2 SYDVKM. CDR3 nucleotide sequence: TGTGCCAGCAGTTTAATATCTAGGACAGATACGCAGTATTTT. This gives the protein CASSLISRTDTQYF. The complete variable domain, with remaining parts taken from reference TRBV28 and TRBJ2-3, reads DVKVTQSSRYLVKRTGEKVFLECVQDMDHENMFWYRQDPGLGLRLIYFSYDVKMKEKGDIPEGYSVSREKKERFSLILESASTNQTSMYLCASSLISRTDTQYFGPGTRLTVL.

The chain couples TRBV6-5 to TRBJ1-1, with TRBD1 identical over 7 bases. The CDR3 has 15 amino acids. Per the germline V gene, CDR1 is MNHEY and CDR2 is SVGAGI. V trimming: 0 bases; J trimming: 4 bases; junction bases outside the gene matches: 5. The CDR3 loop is CASSYSRDRVTEAFF. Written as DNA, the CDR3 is TGTGCCAGCAGTTACTCAAGAGACAGGGTCACTGAAGCTTTCTTT.

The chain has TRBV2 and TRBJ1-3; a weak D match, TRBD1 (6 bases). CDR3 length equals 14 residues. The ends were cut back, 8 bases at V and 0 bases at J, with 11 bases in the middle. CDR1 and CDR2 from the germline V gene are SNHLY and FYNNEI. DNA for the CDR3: TGTGCCAGCCACCCCAGGGGCTCTGGAAACACCATATATTTT. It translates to CASHPRGSGNTIYF.

The CDR3 here is CASSGDRGPYEQYF. The CDR3 nucleotides are TGTGCCAGCAGCGGGGACAGGGGGCCGTACGAGCAGTACTTC. The rearrangement links TRBV2 to TRBJ2-7, with TRBD1 matching over 12 bases. Germline V CDR1 and CDR2: SNHLY, FYNNEI. The V gene end was trimmed by 6 bases and the J gene end by 4 bases; junction bases not matched to a gene: 4. CDR3 length: 14 residues.

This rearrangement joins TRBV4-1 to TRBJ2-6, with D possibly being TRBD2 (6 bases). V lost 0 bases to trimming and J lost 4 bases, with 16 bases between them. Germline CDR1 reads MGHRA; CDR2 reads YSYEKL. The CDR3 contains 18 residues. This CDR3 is CASSQEARGGTGANVLTF. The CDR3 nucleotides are TGCGCCAGCAGCCAAGAAGCAAGAGGAGGGACCGGGGCCAACGTCCTGACTTTC.

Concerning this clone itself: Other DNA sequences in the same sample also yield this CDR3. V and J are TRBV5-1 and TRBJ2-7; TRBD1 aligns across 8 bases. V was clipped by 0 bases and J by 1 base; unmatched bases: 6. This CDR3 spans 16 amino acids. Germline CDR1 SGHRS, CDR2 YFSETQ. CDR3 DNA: TGCGCCAGCAGCTTGGGGGGGACAGGATCTTCCTACGAGCAGTACTTC. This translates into CASSLGGTGSSYEQYF.

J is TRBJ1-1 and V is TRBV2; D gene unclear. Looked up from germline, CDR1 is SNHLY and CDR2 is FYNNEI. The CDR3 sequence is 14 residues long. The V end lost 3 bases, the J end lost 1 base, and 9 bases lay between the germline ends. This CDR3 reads CASSDAKGNTEAFF. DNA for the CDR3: TGTGCCAGCAGTGACGCCAAGGGGAACACTGAAGCTTTCTTT.

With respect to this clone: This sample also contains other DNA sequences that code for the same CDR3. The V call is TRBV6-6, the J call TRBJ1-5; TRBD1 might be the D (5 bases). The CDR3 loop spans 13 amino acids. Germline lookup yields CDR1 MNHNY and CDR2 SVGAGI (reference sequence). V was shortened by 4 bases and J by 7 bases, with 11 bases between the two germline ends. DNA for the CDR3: TGTGCCAGCAGTTCTCAGGGAGGCCAGCCCCAGCATTTT. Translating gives CASSSQGGQPQHF.

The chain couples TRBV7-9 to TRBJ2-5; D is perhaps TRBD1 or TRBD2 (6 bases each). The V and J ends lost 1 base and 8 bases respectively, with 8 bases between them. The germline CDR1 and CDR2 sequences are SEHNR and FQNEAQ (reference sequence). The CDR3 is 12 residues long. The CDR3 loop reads CASSLEGGTQYF. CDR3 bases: TGTGCCAGCAGCTTAGAGGGGGGTACCCAGTACTTC. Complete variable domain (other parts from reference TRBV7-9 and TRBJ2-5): DTGVSQNPRHKITKRGQNVTFRCDPISEHNRLYWYRQTLGQGPEFLTYFQNEAQLEKSRLLSDRFSAERPKGSFSTLEIQRTEQGDSAMYLCASSLEGGTQYFGPGTRLLVL.

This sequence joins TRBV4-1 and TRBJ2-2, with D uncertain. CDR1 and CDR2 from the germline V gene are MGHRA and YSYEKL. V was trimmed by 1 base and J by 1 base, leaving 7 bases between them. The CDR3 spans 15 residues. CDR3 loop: CASSQARQNTGELFF. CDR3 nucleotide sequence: TGCGCCAGCAGCCAAGCCCGCCAGAACACCGGGGAGCTGTTTTTT.

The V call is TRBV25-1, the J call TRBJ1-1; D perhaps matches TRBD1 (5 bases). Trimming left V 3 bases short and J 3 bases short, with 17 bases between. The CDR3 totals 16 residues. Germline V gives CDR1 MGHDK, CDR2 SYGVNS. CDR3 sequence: CASSESERLGDTEAFF. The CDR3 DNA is TGTGCCAGCAGTGAGTCCGAGCGGTTGGGGGACACTGAAGCTTTCTTT.